These T cell receptor beta chains were read from a single sample in a study of regulatory T cells in long-lasting Graves disease. TCRdb re-derived calls from the multiplex PCR reads in MiXCR, one entry per CDR3 protein. The sample lists fewer than 450,000 distinct CDR3 sequences, about a quarter occurring once. Source: peripheral blood mononuclear cells (PBMCs), taken when the disease was refractory, from a patient treated with antithyroid drugs. These receptors were collected from a female donor with Graves disease. The CDR3 runs from the conserved cysteine through the conserved F or W. Each record gives: V gene, D gene, J gene, clone size, CDR3 protein, CDR3 DNA. D genes are given only for firm matches. Clone size is given for some rows only: seen once, a few or many times, or a class if the clone is expanded.

v_gene: TRBV5-4
d_gene: NA
j_gene: TRBJ2-2
abundance: NA
CDR3aa: CASSLDWNTGELFF
CDR3nt: TGTGCCAGCAGCCTGGACTGGAACACCGGGGAGCTGTTTTTT

v_gene: TRBV20-1
d_gene: NA
j_gene: TRBJ2-7
abundance: few
CDR3aa: CSARDRDAAGYEQYF
CDR3nt: TGCAGTGCTAGAGATCGAGACGCAGCCGGGTACGAGCAGTACTTC

v_gene: TRBV15
d_gene: NA
j_gene: TRBJ2-7
abundance: few
CDR3aa: CATSSPSGAAYEQYF
CDR3nt: TGTGCCACCAGCAGCCCCTCGGGGGCCGCCTACGAGCAGTACTTC

v_gene: TRBV20-1
d_gene: TRBD1
j_gene: TRBJ1-2
abundance: many
CDR3aa: CSARNRGLYGYTF
CDR3nt: TGCAGTGCTAGGAACAGGGGGCTCTATGGCTACACCTTC

v_gene: TRBV11-1
d_gene: TRBD1
j_gene: TRBJ1-1
abundance: few
CDR3aa: CASSFDTGANTEAFF
CDR3nt: TGTGCCAGCAGCTTCGATACAGGGGCCAACACTGAAGCTTTCTTT

v_gene: TRBV3-1
d_gene: TRBD2
j_gene: TRBJ2-2
abundance: NA
CDR3aa: CASSQEKLAGEIGELFF
CDR3nt: TGTGCCAGCAGCCAAGAAAAGCTAGCGGGAGAAATCGGGGAGCTGTTTTTT

v_gene: TRBV20-1
d_gene: NA
j_gene: TRBJ1-5
abundance: NA
CDR3aa: CSTLIVGQPQHF
CDR3nt: TGCAGTACCCTCATCGTGGGTCAGCCCCAGCATTTT

v_gene: TRBV28
d_gene: TRBD1
j_gene: TRBJ1-5
abundance: many
CDR3aa: CASGTLQGGNQPQHF
CDR3nt: TGTGCCAGCGGAACGCTACAGGGGGGCAATCAGCCCCAGCATTTT

v_gene: TRBV25-1
d_gene: NA
j_gene: TRBJ1-2
abundance: NA
CDR3aa: CASSDPTVPNYGYTF
CDR3nt: TGTGCCAGCAGTGATCCCACAGTACCTAACTATGGCTACACCTTC

v_gene: TRBV2
d_gene: NA
j_gene: TRBJ2-5
abundance: many
CDR3aa: CASGQRQETQYF
CDR3nt: TGTGCCAGCGGACAGAGACAAGAGACCCAGTACTTC

v_gene: TRBV7-2
d_gene: TRBD1
j_gene: TRBJ1-1
abundance: few
CDR3aa: CASSREPNVGQLNTEAFF
CDR3nt: TGTGCCAGCAGCCGAGAACCTAACGTGGGACAGTTGAACACTGAAGCTTTCTTT

v_gene: TRBV3-1
d_gene: NA
j_gene: TRBJ1-1
abundance: few
CDR3aa: CASSQVGALNTEAFF
CDR3nt: TGTGCCAGCAGCCAAGTTGGGGCGCTAAACACTGAAGCTTTCTTT

v_gene: TRBV5-1
d_gene: NA
j_gene: TRBJ1-1
abundance: few
CDR3aa: CASSLRVDTEAFF
CDR3nt: TGCGCCAGCAGCCTACGGGTGGACACTGAAGCTTTCTTT

v_gene: TRBV12-3/TRBV12-4
d_gene: NA
j_gene: TRBJ1-3
abundance: few
CDR3aa: CASSALVWNSGNTIYF
CDR3nt: TGTGCCAGCAGTGCCCTAGTTTGGAACTCTGGAAACACCATATATTTT

v_gene: TRBV5-8
d_gene: NA
j_gene: TRBJ2-5
abundance: few
CDR3aa: CASSFISGLEETQYF
CDR3nt: TGTGCCAGCAGCTTCATTTCGGGTTTAGAAGAGACCCAGTACTTC

v_gene: TRBV6-2/TRBV6-3
d_gene: NA
j_gene: TRBJ1-1
abundance: NA
CDR3aa: CASSTSPISAFF
CDR3nt: TGTGCCAGCAGCACGTCTCCCATTTCCGCTTTCTTT

v_gene: TRBV28
d_gene: NA
j_gene: TRBJ1-2
abundance: many
CDR3aa: CASSFPSPGNANYGYTF
CDR3nt: TGTGCCAGCAGTTTCCCCTCCCCTGGGAACGCTAACTATGGCTACACCTTC

v_gene: TRBV20-1
d_gene: NA
j_gene: TRBJ2-5
abundance: few
CDR3aa: CSAWGRRETQYF
CDR3nt: TGCAGTGCTTGGGGTCGCAGGGAGACCCAGTACTTC

v_gene: TRBV2
d_gene: NA
j_gene: TRBJ1-2
abundance: many
CDR3aa: CASSETAGVVVGYTF
CDR3nt: TGTGCCAGCAGTGAGACGGCAGGGGTAGTGGTTGGCTACACCTTC

v_gene: TRBV7-2
d_gene: TRBD2
j_gene: TRBJ2-7
abundance: many
CDR3aa: CASSPLAGAFVDEQYF
CDR3nt: TGTGCCAGCAGCCCATTAGCGGGAGCGTTCGTGGACGAGCAGTACTTC

v_gene: TRBV7-2
d_gene: TRBD2
j_gene: TRBJ2-5
abundance: NA
CDR3aa: CASSLFRGRAGETQYF
CDR3nt: TGTGCCAGCAGCTTATTTCGCGGGAGGGCCGGTGAGACCCAGTACTTC

v_gene: TRBV2
d_gene: TRBD1
j_gene: TRBJ2-2
abundance: NA
CDR3aa: CASSQAQGANTGELFF
CDR3nt: TGTGCCAGCAGCCAAGCACAGGGGGCTAACACCGGGGAGCTGTTTTTT

v_gene: TRBV7-2
d_gene: TRBD1
j_gene: TRBJ1-6
abundance: few
CDR3aa: CASSQGTVNSPLHF
CDR3nt: TGTGCCAGCAGCCAAGGGACAGTAAATTCACCCCTCCACTTT

v_gene: TRBV2
d_gene: NA
j_gene: TRBJ1-3
abundance: NA
CDR3aa: CASSEAGSGNTIYF
CDR3nt: TGTGCCAGCAGTGAAGCAGGCTCTGGAAACACCATATATTTT

v_gene: TRBV18
d_gene: NA
j_gene: TRBJ2-5
abundance: many
CDR3aa: CASSPSQETQYF
CDR3nt: TGTGCCAGCAGCCCTTCTCAAGAGACCCAGTACTTC

v_gene: TRBV30
d_gene: NA
j_gene: TRBJ1-1
abundance: many
CDR3aa: CAWTSLTEAFF
CDR3nt: TGTGCCTGGACCTCTCTCACTGAAGCTTTCTTT

v_gene: TRBV12-3/TRBV12-4
d_gene: TRBD2
j_gene: TRBJ2-5
abundance: many
CDR3aa: CASSSLAGKETQYF
CDR3nt: TGTGCCAGCAGTTCCCTAGCGGGAAAGGAGACCCAGTACTTC

v_gene: TRBV4-3
d_gene: NA
j_gene: TRBJ2-6
abundance: few
CDR3aa: CASSKGGSGANVLTF
CDR3nt: TGCGCCAGCAGCAAAGGGGGGTCTGGGGCCAACGTCCTGACTTTC

v_gene: TRBV19
d_gene: TRBD1
j_gene: TRBJ1-2
abundance: many
CDR3aa: CASSSPSGGTGGLNYGYTF
CDR3nt: TGTGCCAGTAGCTCTCCTTCGGGCGGGACAGGGGGGTTGAACTATGGCTACACCTTC

v_gene: TRBV20-1
d_gene: TRBD1
j_gene: TRBJ1-2
abundance: few
CDR3aa: CSASSGQGDRGYAF
CDR3nt: TGCAGTGCTAGTTCTGGACAGGGGGACCGTGGCTACGCCTTC